The 17 T cell receptor beta chains in this list originate from one sample, sequenced in a study of control samples from healthy donors and cancer patients (dated by TCRdb to the early 2020s). Receptor amplification or capture employed the immunoSEQ multiplex PCR assay. TCRdb took over this immuneACCESS table, retaining in-frame rearrangements with V and J assigned. Such tables are incomplete; in checked studies, under half of the missing clones stem from an unresolved V gene, and the remainder is unexplained. This sample lists roughly 120,000 clones; around 91% were detected once. The ten largest clones take up 1% to 1.4% of the sample. Sequences were obtained from PBMCs. Receptors originate from a woman in her forties or fifties with colorectal cancer.

This clone was seen only once. This chain links TRBV28 with TRBJ2-2, with a weak D call TRBD2 (5 bases). Germline values: CDR1 MDHEN, CDR2 SYDVKM. The CDR3 spans 12 residues. Trimming stripped 6 bases from V and 7 bases from J, with 9 bases between. Here the CDR3 reads CASREVRGELFF. CDR3 coding DNA: TGTGCCAGCAGGGAGGTTCGCGGGGAGCTGTTTTTT.

This rearrangement joins TRBV13 to TRBJ1-1; perhaps TRBD1 as D (5 bases). CDR3 length equals 12 residues. Trimming took 6 bases from V and 8 from J, leaving 13 bases between them. Germline V gene lookup returns CDR1 PRHDT and CDR2 FYEKMQ (reference sequence). The CDR3, as DNA: TGTGCCAGCAGTTCGGGGCACGTAGAAGCTTTCTTT. Amino acid sequence: CASSSGHVEAFF.

This chain joins TRBV7-8 and TRBJ1-1; 8 bases fit TRBD1. The J segment lost 14 bases and the V segment lost 1 base, leaving 9 bases of the junction unmatched. The CDR3 totals 13 residues. The germline V gene encodes CDR1 SGHVS and CDR2 FQNEAQ. CDR3 nucleotide sequence: TGTGCCAGCAGCTTAGATGTTGGACAGGGTGACTTCTTT. Translation gives CASSLDVGQGDFF.

The J gene is TRBJ1-5, the V gene TRBV3-1 (or the pseudogene TRBV3-2); the match to TRBD1 covers 10 bases. CDR1 is LGHDT and CDR2 is YNNKEL in the germline V gene (reference sequence). This CDR3 has 14 residues. V dropped 3 bases and J dropped 6; count of bases not matched to a gene: 2. CDR3 nucleotide sequence: TGTGCCAGCAGCCAGGGACAGGGGTCTCAGCCCCAGCATTTT. This gives the protein CASSQGQGSQPQHF.

The J gene is TRBJ1-2, the V gene TRBV9; 9 bases fit TRBD1. V was pared by 2 bases and J by 6 bases, with 5 bases of the junction left unmatched. Germline values: CDR1 SGDLS, CDR2 YYNGEE. The CDR3 extends over 14 amino acids. In DNA, the CDR3 is TGTGCCAGCAGCGTCACAGGGGGCTTTGATGGCTACACCTTC. Its translation is CASSVTGGFDGYTF.

This CDR3 reads CASSVIPRVGQPQHF. The CDR3 DNA is TGTGCCAGCAGTGTAATCCCCAGGGTTGGGCAGCCCCAGCATTTT. The rearrangement links TRBV2 to TRBJ1-5; tentative D call: TRBD1 (5 bases). Germline CDR1 SNHLY, CDR2 FYNNEI. CDR3 length: 15 amino acids. V lost 4 bases, J lost 7 bases, and 17 bases lay in between. Supplemented by reference TRBV2 and TRBJ1-5, the full variable domain reads EPEVTQTPSHQVTQMGQEVILRCVPISNHLYFYWYRQILGQKVEFLVSFYNNEISEKSEIFDDQFSVERPDGSNFTLKIRSTKLEDSAMYFCASSVIPRVGQPQHFGDGTRLSIL.

The chain joins TRBV11-1 to TRBJ1-2; no reliable D call. CDR3 length equals 13 residues. Germline values: CDR1 SGHAT, CDR2 FQDESV (reference sequence). Trimming stripped 0 bases from V and 4 bases from J, with 6 bases between. The CDR3 DNA follows: TGTGCCAGCAGCTTAGCGGGAGGCTATGGCTACACCTTC. Translating it yields CASSLAGGYGYTF.

This clone was recorded only once. This sequence joins TRBV28 and TRBJ1-1; TRBD1 aligns across 8 bases. The CDR3 length is 14 residues. J lost 7 bases, V lost 7 bases, and 11 bases had no gene match. Per the germline V gene, CDR1 is MDHEN and CDR2 is SYDVKM. The CDR3 sequence: CASKEQGGAHEAFF. The CDR3 DNA reads TGTGCCAGCAAGGAACAGGGGGGTGCACATGAAGCTTTCTTT.

The chain carries TRBV3-1 (or the pseudogene TRBV3-2) and TRBJ2-6; 14 nucleotides agree with TRBD2. This CDR3 contains 19 residues. The trim removed 4 bases at V and 0 bases at J, leaving 5 bases unmatched. Germline CDR1 LGHDT, CDR2 YNNKEL (reference sequence). The chain's CDR3 is CASSRGLAGGDSGANVLTF. CDR3 nucleotide sequence: TGTGCCAGCAGCCGCGGACTAGCGGGAGGAGACTCTGGGGCCAACGTCCTGACTTTC.

The chain is built from TRBV5-8 and TRBJ2-1; 9 bases match TRBD2. From germline, CDR1 is SGHTS and CDR2 YDEGEE. The CDR3 is made up of 17 amino acids. J gave up 8 bases and V 0 bases, and 12 bases lay outside the gene matches. The CDR3 nucleotides are TGTGCCAGCAGCTTGGTAGTGGCTAGCGGGGTTTACTATGAGCAGTTCTTC. Translated, it gives CASSLVVASGVYYEQFF. Together with reference TRBV5-8 and TRBJ2-1, the CDR3 gives the full variable domain: EAGVTQSPTHLIKTRGQQATLRCSPISGHTSVYWYQQALGLGLQFLLWYDEGEERNRGNFPPRFSGRQFPNYSSELNVNALELEDSALYLCASSLVVASGVYYEQFFGPGTRLTVL.

This chain links TRBV2 with TRBJ2-1; 14 bases line up with TRBD2. CDR3 length equals 15 residues. CDR1 SNHLY and CDR2 FYNNEI come from the germline V gene. Trimming removed 3 bases from V and 5 bases from J; junction bases left unmatched: 0. The DNA for the CDR3 is TGTGCCAGCAGTGAGGGACTAGCGGGAGACAATGAGCAGTTCTTC. This encodes CASSEGLAGDNEQFF.

The rearrangement joins TRBV3-1 (or the pseudogene TRBV3-2) to TRBJ2-1; tentatively, D is TRBD1 (6 bases). The ends were cut back, 0 bases at V and 8 bases at J, with 11 bases in the middle. The CDR3 has 14 residues. From germline, CDR1 is LGHDT and CDR2 YNNKEL (reference sequence). The chain's CDR3 is CASSQEGGKDEQFF. The CDR3 DNA reads as TGTGCCAGCAGCCAAGAAGGGGGAAAGGATGAGCAGTTCTTC.

This chain uses TRBV3-1 (or the pseudogene TRBV3-2) with TRBJ1-1, with unresolved D. The CDR3 is made up of 11 amino acids. V gave up 3 bases and J gave up 5 bases, with 4 bases separating them. Germline-derived CDR1 and CDR2 are LGHDT and YNNKEL (reference sequence). The CDR3, as DNA: TGTGCCAGCAGCCAGGGGACTGAAGCTTTCTTT. Protein: CASSQGTEAFF.

The sample holds one count of this clone. This chain uses TRBV28 with TRBJ2-2; 7 nucleotides align to TRBD1. J gave up 1 base and V 4 bases, and 0 bases lay outside the gene matches. CDR3 length: 14 amino acids. Germline loops: CDR1 MDHEN, CDR2 SYDVKM. The CDR3 DNA reads as TGTGCCAGCAGTTGGACAGGGAACACCGGGGAGCTGTTTTTT. Translating it yields CASSWTGNTGELFF.

This chain links TRBV5-4 with TRBJ2-5; 12 bases are a match to TRBD2. From germline, CDR1 is SGHNT and CDR2 YYREEE (reference sequence). Trimming cost V 4 bases and J 5 bases; bases outside gene matches: 18. This CDR3 has 19 amino acids. Here the CDR3 reads CASSGQGMGLAGPGETQYF. The CDR3 bases are TGTGCCAGCAGCGGACAAGGGATGGGACTAGCGGGCCCCGGGGAGACCCAGTACTTC. Supplemented by reference TRBV5-4 and TRBJ2-5, the full variable domain reads ETGVTQSPTHLIKTRGQQVTLRCSSQSGHNTVSWYQQALGQGPQFIFQYYREEENGRGNFPPRFSGLQFPNYSSELNVNALELDDSALYLCASSGQGMGLAGPGETQYFGPGTRLLVL.

This chain connects TRBV30 to TRBJ1-1, with TRBD1 as a possible D gene (5 bases). The CDR3 covers 15 residues. Germline CDR1 and CDR2: GTSNPN and SVGIG (reference sequence). Trimming left V 1 base short and J 6 bases short, with 18 bases between. The CDR3 here is CAWSAKWGVIPEAFF. CDR3 nucleotide sequence: TGTGCCTGGAGTGCTAAATGGGGCGTCATCCCTGAAGCTTTCTTT.

The chain carries TRBV6-5 and TRBJ2-7, with D perhaps TRBD1 or TRBD2 (6 bases each). In germline, CDR1 is MNHEY, CDR2 SVGAGI. There are 15 residues in the CDR3. V shed 2 bases and J shed 4 bases, with 15 bases lying between them. The CDR3 DNA sequence: TGTGCCAGCAGTTACGCAGTGTGGGGGGCATACGAGCAGTACTTC. It specifies CASSYAVWGAYEQYF.